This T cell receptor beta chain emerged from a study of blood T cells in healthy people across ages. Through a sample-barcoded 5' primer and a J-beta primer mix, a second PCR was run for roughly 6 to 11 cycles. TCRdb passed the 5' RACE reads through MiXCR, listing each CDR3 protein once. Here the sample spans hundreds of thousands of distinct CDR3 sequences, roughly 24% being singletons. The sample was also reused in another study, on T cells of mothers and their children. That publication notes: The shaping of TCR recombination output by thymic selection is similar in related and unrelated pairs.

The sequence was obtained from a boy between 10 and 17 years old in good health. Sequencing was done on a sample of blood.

DNA of the CDR3: TGTGCCAGCAGTTTCGAGGGGGCTCGCAATCAGCCCCAGCATTTT. It is translated as CASSFEGARNQPQHF. The genes are TRBV28 and TRBJ1-5; TRBD1 matches at 7 bases. Trimming at V came to 3 bases and at J to 2 bases, leaving 4 bases not matched to a gene. The germline CDR1 and CDR2 sequences are MDHEN and SYDVKM. The CDR3 is made up of 15 amino acids.